This is a list of T cell receptor beta chains from one sample in a study of blood T cell repertoires in COVID-19. The data were produced by immunoSEQ multiplex PCR, yet TCRdb's version contains in-frame clones alone and is incomplete. The sample yields 150,000 to 200,000 clones, under 90% seen once. Input material: peripheral blood. Every receptor here comes from a woman aged 80 or over with acute or convalescent COVID-19. CDR3s include the opening cysteine and the closing phenylalanine or tryptophan. D genes are given only for firm matches. For some rows the clone size is stated as once, few or many, or as a class when expanded; others skip it.

>.|TRBV2|.|TRBJ2-7
TGTGCCAGCAACATGGCCCCTGCCGAGCAGTACTTC
CASNMAPAEQYF
>.|TRBV20-1|TRBD1|TRBJ2-7
TGCAGTGCTAGTCCGGGACAGGGGTTTTACGAGCAGTACTTC
CSASPGQGFYEQYF
>.|TRBV29-1|.|TRBJ1-1
TGCAGCGTTGTCTCGGGTAACACTGAAGCTTTCTTT
CSVVSGNTEAFF
>.|TRBV19|.|TRBJ2-2
TGTGCCAGTAGTATCCAATCCGGGGTCCTCACCGGGGAGCTGTTTTTT
CASSIQSGVLTGELFF
>.|TRBV5-1|.|TRBJ2-7
TGCGCCAGCAGCTTGGGAGGAGGGGAATCCTACGAGCAGTACTTC
CASSLGGGESYEQYF
>once|TRBV7-9|TRBD1|TRBJ1-4
TGTGCCAGCAGCGTCAGGGGGCGCGGGGAAAAACTGTTTTTT
CASSVRGRGEKLFF
>.|TRBV19|.|TRBJ2-3
TGTGCCAGTAGTATAGAGAGCGCAGATACGCAGTATTTT
CASSIESADTQYF
>.|TRBV6-6|.|TRBJ1-2
TGTGCCAGCATACGAACAGGGACCGACTATGGCTACACCTTC
CASIRTGTDYGYTF
>.|TRBV19|.|TRBJ1-1
TGTGCCAGTACCCGGGACAATCTCATGAACACTGAAGCTTTCTTT
CASTRDNLMNTEAFF
>.|TRBV2|TRBD1|TRBJ2-7
TGTGCCAGCCTAGGGACAGGGCCCCTAACCTACGAGCAGTACTTC
CASLGTGPLTYEQYF
>.|TRBV30|TRBD1|TRBJ2-3
TGTGCCTGGAGTTCCGGGGACAGGGGGCGGCCAGATACGCAGTATTTT
CAWSSGDRGRPDTQYF
>.|TRBV11-1|.|TRBJ1-1
TGTGCCAGCAGCCAAAGGCATCGGGGTAAAATCACTGAAGCTTTCTTT
CASSQRHRGKITEAFF
>.|TRBV5-3|TRBD2|TRBJ2-5
TGTGCCAGAAGCCCAAGAATAGACACTAGCGGGAGCATGGGGACCCAGTACTTC
CARSPRIDTSGSMGTQYF
>.|TRBV2|TRBD1|TRBJ2-1
TGTGCCAGCAGCGAGGGACAGGGCAGCTCCTACAATGAGCAGTTCTTC
CASSEGQGSSYNEQFF
>.|TRBV3-1/TRBV3-2|.|TRBJ2-2
TGTGCCAGCAGACCGAACAGGGCCGGGGAGCTGTTTTTT
CASRPNRAGELFF
>.|TRBV7-9|TRBD1|TRBJ1-5
TGTGCCAGCAGTCCACCGGGACAGCGCAATCAGCCCCAGCATTTT
CASSPPGQRNQPQHF
>.|TRBV5-1|TRBD2|TRBJ2-3
TGCGCCAGCAGCTCCGAGCGGGGGTTTAGCACAGATACGCAGTATTTT
CASSSERGFSTDTQYF
>few|TRBV30|.|TRBJ1-6
TGTGCCTGGAGCGGAGGGAGACGTAATTCACCCCTCCACTTT
CAWSGGRRNSPLHF
>few|TRBV14|.|TRBJ2-5
TGTGCCAGCAGCCAATATGGACTTAGACAAGAGACCCAGTACTTC
CASSQYGLRQETQYF
>.|TRBV19|.|TRBJ1-1
TGTGCCAGTAGAAGGAGGGGGAACACTGAAGCTTTCTTT
CASRRRGNTEAFF
>few|TRBV28|.|TRBJ2-2
TGTGCCAGCATAGCTGTAGTCGGCCGCGGGGAGCTGTTTTTT
CASIAVVGRGELFF
>.|TRBV14|.|TRBJ1-1
TGTGCCAGCAGCCAGGGCCTGCCGCCCGACACTGAAGCTTTCTTT
CASSQGLPPDTEAFF
>.|TRBV5-1|.|TRBJ1-4
TGCGCCAGCAGCTTGACAGGCCTTTCTAATGAAAAACTGTTTTTT
CASSLTGLSNEKLFF
>.|TRBV14|TRBD2|TRBJ2-1
TGTGCCAGCAGCCCCGGGAGAAGCGGGAGGGTTGATGAGCAGTTCTTC
CASSPGRSGRVDEQFF
>.|TRBV9|TRBD1|TRBJ1-1
TGTGCCAGCAGCGCAGGGGGAGGATTGGATTTGACTGAAGCTTTCTTT
CASSAGGGLDLTEAFF
>.|TRBV28|TRBD2|TRBJ2-7
TGTGCCAGCACTCAAGCGGGAGGAATCGACGAGCAGTACTTC
CASTQAGGIDEQYF
>.|TRBV18|.|TRBJ1-4
TGTGCCAGCTCACCTAAACAGGGCTCGGATGAAAAACTGTTTTTT
CASSPKQGSDEKLFF
>.|TRBV3-1/TRBV3-2|TRBD2|TRBJ2-1
TGTGCCAGCAGCCGTCAGCGGGAGCCCTACAATGAGCAGTTCTTC
CASSRQREPYNEQFF
>.|TRBV2|TRBD1|TRBJ1-4
TGTGCCAGCAGGGATACAGGGGTAAATGAAAAACTGTTTTTT
CASRDTGVNEKLFF